The T cell receptor (beta chain) under discussion was sequenced for a study of blood T cell repertoires in COVID-19. The overall study: The United States, Italy and Spain provided the acute and convalescent COVID-19 samples. T cells, B-cell-depleted T cells, or PBMCs supplied cDNA or gDNA.

Per the study methods: Estimated nucleated cell counts came from reference gene primer amplification. Profiled with immunoSEQ multiplex PCR; TCRdb holds only in-frame clones, not every one. For V, J and clone size, that table is used; D and trimming come from the DNA. The table shows about 480,000 clones, with about 89% occurring only once. Deletions cut 2 bases from V and 4 bases from J, with 8 bases between. CDR1 is PRHDT, CDR2 FYEKMQ, per germline (reference sequence). The length of the CDR3 is 13 residues. Recruited during active infection, patients (from Seattle) were subsequently followed longitudinally.

This chain connects TRBV13 to TRBJ1-2; maybe TRBD1 (5 bases). Sequenced sample: peripheral blood. This clonotype originated in a woman aged 45-65 years with COVID-19, enrolled during active disease. The CDR3 region is CASSLLGGYGYTF. The CDR3 DNA sequence: TGTGCCAGCAGCTTATTGGGGGGCTATGGCTACACCTTC.